The 5 T cell receptor beta chains reported below all come from one sample, sequenced in a study of cytomegalovirus exposure and HLA in healthy donors. TCRdb's table, derived via immunoSEQ multiplex PCR, lists solely in-frame clones and lacks some. The sample contains about 170,000 clones, 65% to 90% of which appear only once. The sample was PBMCs. The receptors derive from a woman under 30 in good health and CMV-seronegative.

The gene calls are TRBV14 and TRBJ2-1; 8 bases agree with TRBD2. V shed 4 bases, J shed 2 bases, and the junction held 1 base outside the gene matches. Germline lookup yields CDR1 SGHDN and CDR2 FVKESK. The length of the CDR3 is 14 residues. CDR3 in amino acids: CASSLAGTYNEQFF. As DNA, the CDR3 is TGTGCCAGCAGCCTAGCGGGGACCTACAATGAGCAGTTCTTC.

V and J are TRBV4-3 and TRBJ2-4; 7 positions match TRBD1. Trimming cost V 2 bases and J 5 bases; bases outside gene matches: 3. This CDR3 comprises 14 residues. Germline V gives CDR1 LGHNA, CDR2 YSLEER. The CDR3 DNA follows: TGCGCCAGCAGCCAACGACAGGGCCAAAACATTCAGTACTTC. This encodes CASSQRQGQNIQYF.

This clone occurred many times. The CDR3 protein is CSVRLSGGTYEQYF. The CDR3, as DNA: TGCAGCGTGAGACTTAGCGGAGGAACCTACGAGCAGTACTTC. The V and J genes are TRBV29-1 and TRBJ2-7, with TRBD2 as a possible D gene (6 bases). CDR1 is SQVTM and CDR2 is ANQGSEA in the germline V gene. With 6 bases removed from V and 2 bases from J, the gap between germline ends came to 17 bases. CDR3 length equals 14 residues.

In its sample, this clone was seen once. J is TRBJ2-2 and V is TRBV2; TRBD2 agrees at 7 bases. Germline lookup yields CDR1 SNHLY and CDR2 FYNNEI. With 7 bases clipped from V and 7 bases from J, the junction kept 9 bases outside the gene matches. CDR3 length equals 14 residues. The CDR3 loop reads CASIRGEGSGELFF. The CDR3 region has the DNA TGTGCCAGCATCCGTGGGGAGGGAAGCGGGGAGCTGTTTTTT.

The chain couples TRBV5-5 to TRBJ2-7, with D possibly TRBD2 on 7 matching bases. Germline-derived CDR1 and CDR2 are SGHKS and YYEKEE (reference sequence). There are 15 residues in the CDR3. Trimming left V 0 bases short and J 7 bases short, with 17 bases between. The CDR3 region has the DNA TGTGCCAGCAGCTTGGCCGGCGGGGGCCAGGGTGAGCAGTACTTC. Translating gives CASSLAGGGQGEQYF.